This T cell receptor beta chain was obtained from a study of beta chain features in type 1 diabetes. General study findings and limits: Type 1 diabetes patients had TCRB CDR3s that were shorter (moderately but significantly so) in all four CD4+ subsets. Naive, central memory and Treg TCRB repertoires seemed to resemble each other more closely in patients than they did in healthy donors. For TCRB rearrangement, an influence of HLA type remained unresolved here.

CDR3 length: 13 amino acids. Germline CDR1 and CDR2: SNHLY and FYNNEI. The germline V and J ends were trimmed by 4 bases and 1 base, with 7 bases remaining between them. Expressed TCRB transcripts were sequenced after all isolated RNA was converted to cDNA. Here immunoSEQ multiplex PCR was the method, and the copy in TCRdb shows in-frame clones only, minus some. The sample holds 600,000 or so clones, roughly an eighth seen once. Concerning this clone itself: Its antigen is as yet unknown.

This clonotype was sampled from a man aged 18 to 30 with type 1 diabetes. The gene calls are TRBV2 and TRBJ1-1; no reliable D call. The source material was naive CD4+ T cells from blood. This CDR3 is CASSADTNTEAFF. DNA for the CDR3: TGTGCCAGCAGTGCAGACACGAACACTGAAGCTTTCTTT. The full variable domain, rest sourced from reference TRBV2 and TRBJ1-1, is EPEVTQTPSHQVTQMGQEVILRCVPISNHLYFYWYRQILGQKVEFLVSFYNNEISEKSEIFDDQFSVERPDGSNFTLKIRSTKLEDSAMYFCASSADTNTEAFFGQGTRLTVV.